The rows below give T cell receptor beta chains drawn from one sample of a study of CD8 T cells in Susac syndrome. Each CDR3 protein gets one entry after TCRdb re-called the immunoSEQ multiplex PCR reads with MiXCR. The data show 150,000 to 200,000 distinct CDR3 sequences, with approximately 94% seen just once and 0.1% held by the top ten. The material sequenced was CD4+ T cells from PBMCs. These receptors were obtained from a human donor in good health. Each CDR3 is given with its conserved first and last residue. The order of the fields is clone size, V gene, J gene, CDR3 protein. Rows give clone size only sometimes, using once, few, many, or a class for an expanded clone.

>-|TRBV12-3/TRBV12-4|TRBJ2-3
CASSRGLAASTDTQYF
>-|TRBV30|TRBJ2-6
CAWSTTALFRSGANVLTF
>-|TRBV24-1|TRBJ2-3
CATSALGGGLDTQYF
>once|TRBV7-3|TRBJ1-1
CASSFGQGTEAFF
>few|TRBV12-3/TRBV12-4|TRBJ2-7
CASSLQYEQYF
>once|TRBV20-1|TRBJ2-1
CSAYSGGRAINEQFF
>-|TRBV6-6|TRBJ2-5
CASTRPGTQETQYF
>-|TRBV20-1|TRBJ2-1
CSASIGLAGGNEQFF
>once|TRBV3-1|TRBJ2-1
CASSQGARGEQFF
>-|TRBV6-2/TRBV6-3|TRBJ2-3
CASSYPLELTDTQYF
>-|TRBV15|TRBJ2-1
CATSRGEGGPSYNEQFF
>-|TRBV4-3|TRBJ2-2
CASSQANRLTGELFF
>-|TRBV18|TRBJ2-1
CASSPMQETSGRTEQFF
>once|TRBV7-9|TRBJ1-5
CASSFVVGGRGNQPQHF
>-|TRBV5-1|TRBJ2-7
CASSLGPRDHLYEQYF
>-|TRBV3-1|TRBJ1-1
CASSHQQGGDTEAFF